This T cell receptor beta chain derives from a study of CD8 T cells in ankylosing spondylitis. With 0 bases removed from V and 5 bases from J, the gap between germline ends came to 5 bases. This CDR3 comprises 13 residues. Looked up from germline, CDR1 is SGDLS and CDR2 is YYNGEE. In TCRdb, the 5' RACE reads were re-called with MiXCR into one record per CDR3 protein. Of 200,000 to 250,000 distinct CDR3 sequences in the sample, about 10% were seen once. This clonotype was recorded many times. The antigen is undetermined. Study-wide results and caveats: Researchers reportedly found disease-linked clones significantly enriched in matched ankylosing spondylitis synovial fluid. Blood of patients with ankylosing spondylitis appeared to be characterized by a TCR beta motif of several highly homologous variants. Prior work had noted some motif variants in reactive arthritis blood and synovial fluid. The disease-linked clones had a CD8+ phenotype and low blood frequencies.

The specimen was blood, either unsorted or a sorted T cell fraction (not recorded which). The TCR sequence derives from a male donor with ankylosing spondylitis or in good health (not recorded which). The chain has TRBV9 and TRBJ2-2; D is unresolved. The CDR3 sequence is CASSVDRTGELFF. Written as DNA, the CDR3 is TGTGCCAGCAGCGTAGATAGGACCGGGGAGCTGTTTTTT.